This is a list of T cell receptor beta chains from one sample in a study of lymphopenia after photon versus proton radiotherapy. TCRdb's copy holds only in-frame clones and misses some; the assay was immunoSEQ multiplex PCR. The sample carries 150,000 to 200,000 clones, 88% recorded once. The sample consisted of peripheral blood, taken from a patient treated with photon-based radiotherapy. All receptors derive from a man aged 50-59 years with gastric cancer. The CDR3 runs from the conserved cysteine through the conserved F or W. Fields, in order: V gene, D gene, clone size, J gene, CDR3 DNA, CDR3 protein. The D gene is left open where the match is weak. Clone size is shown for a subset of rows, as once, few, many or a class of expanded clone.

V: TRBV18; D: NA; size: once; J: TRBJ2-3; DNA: TGTGCCAGCTCACCAGGGAGAGATACGCAGTATTTT; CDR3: CASSPGRDTQYF
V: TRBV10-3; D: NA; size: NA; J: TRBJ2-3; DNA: TGTGCCATCAGTGGGACTCAGTCGAGCACAGATACGCAGTATTTT; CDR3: CAISGTQSSTDTQYF
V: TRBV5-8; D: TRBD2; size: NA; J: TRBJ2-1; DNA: TGTGCCAGCAGCTTCCCCCTAGCGGCTTACAATGAGCAGTTCTTC; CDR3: CASSFPLAAYNEQFF
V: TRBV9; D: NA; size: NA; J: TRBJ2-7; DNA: TGTGCCAGCAGCGCTTCCGGGACATCCTACGAGCAGTACTTC; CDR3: CASSASGTSYEQYF
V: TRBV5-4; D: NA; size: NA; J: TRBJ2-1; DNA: TGTGCCAGCAGCTTTTGGGGTAATGAGCAGTTCTTC; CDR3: CASSFWGNEQFF
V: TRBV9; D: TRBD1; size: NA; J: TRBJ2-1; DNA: TGTGCCAGCAGCTCCCGCCGGGACAGGAATGAGCAGTTCTTC; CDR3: CASSSRRDRNEQFF
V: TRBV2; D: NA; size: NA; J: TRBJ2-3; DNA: TGTGCCAGCAGTCCGTCCACAGATACGCAGTATTTT; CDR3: CASSPSTDTQYF
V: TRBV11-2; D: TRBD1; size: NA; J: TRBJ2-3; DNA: TGTGCCAGCAGGTTAAGGACAGGGGCCACAGATACGCAGTATTTT; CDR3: CASRLRTGATDTQYF
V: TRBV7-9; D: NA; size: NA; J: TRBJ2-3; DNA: TGTGCCAGCAGCCCCGCGGGGGCACCTAGCACAGATACGCAGTATTTT; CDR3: CASSPAGAPSTDTQYF
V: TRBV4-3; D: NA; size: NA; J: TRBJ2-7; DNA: TGCGCCAGCAGCCAAGATTGGCAGAAATACGAGCAGTACTTC; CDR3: CASSQDWQKYEQYF
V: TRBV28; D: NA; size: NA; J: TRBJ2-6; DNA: TGTGCCAGCAGTTTTCAATACAACGTCCTGACTTTC; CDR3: CASSFQYNVLTF
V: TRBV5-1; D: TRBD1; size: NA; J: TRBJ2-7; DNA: TGCGCCAGCAGCTCCGGGACAGGGGGCGGTGAGCAGTACTTC; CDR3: CASSSGTGGGEQYF
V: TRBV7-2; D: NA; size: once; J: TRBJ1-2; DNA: TGTGCCAGCAGCTTGGAGGGCTATGGCTACACCTTC; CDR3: CASSLEGYGYTF
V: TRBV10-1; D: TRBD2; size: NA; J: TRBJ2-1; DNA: TGCGCCAGCAGCAGAGCGGGAGGACCCAGCTCCTACAATGAGCAGTTCTTC; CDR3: CASSRAGGPSSYNEQFF
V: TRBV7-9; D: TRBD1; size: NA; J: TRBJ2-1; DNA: TGTGCCAGCAGCCCCTCCGGGACAGGGTGGACTGAGCAGTTCTTC; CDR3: CASSPSGTGWTEQFF
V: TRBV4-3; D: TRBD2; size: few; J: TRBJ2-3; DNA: TGCGCCAGCAGCCAAGAGACCTCTAGCGGGAGGTATGCTAGCACAGATACGCAGTATTTT; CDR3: CASSQETSSGRYASTDTQYF
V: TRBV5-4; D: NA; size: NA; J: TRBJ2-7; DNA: TGTGCCAGCAGCTTGGTAGTTTGCGAGCAGTACTTC; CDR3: CASSLVVCEQYF
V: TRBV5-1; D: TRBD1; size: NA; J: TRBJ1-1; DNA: TGCGCCAGCAGCTTGGACCCGGGACAGCGGAACACTGAAGCTTTCTTT; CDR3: CASSLDPGQRNTEAFF
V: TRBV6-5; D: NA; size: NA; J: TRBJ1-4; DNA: TGTGCCAGCAGTTACTCGCAGGGTACTAATGAAAAACTGTTTTTT; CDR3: CASSYSQGTNEKLFF
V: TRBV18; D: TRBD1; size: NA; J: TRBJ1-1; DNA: TGTGCCAGCTCATTCACAGGGGGCAGGTACACTGAAGCTTTCTTT; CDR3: CASSFTGGRYTEAFF
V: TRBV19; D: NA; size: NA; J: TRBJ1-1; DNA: TGTGCCAGTGAGAGGGGTGCTGAAGCTTTCTTT; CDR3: CASERGAEAFF
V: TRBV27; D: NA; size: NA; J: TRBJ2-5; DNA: TGTGCCAGCAGCCCCATACAGAAGCAAGAGACCCAGTACTTC; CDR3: CASSPIQKQETQYF
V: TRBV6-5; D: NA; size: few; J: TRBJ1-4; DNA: TGTGCCAGCAGGCGCGTGGACACCAATGAAAAACTGTTTTTT; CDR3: CASRRVDTNEKLFF
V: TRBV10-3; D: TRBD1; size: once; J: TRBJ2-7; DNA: TGTGCCATCAGCGGACAGGCATACGAGCAGTACTTC; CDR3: CAISGQAYEQYF
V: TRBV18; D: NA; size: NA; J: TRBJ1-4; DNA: TGTGCCAGCTCACCACCGGGAATTACAACTAATGAAAAACTGTTTTTT; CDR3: CASSPPGITTNEKLFF
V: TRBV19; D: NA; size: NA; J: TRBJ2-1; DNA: TGTGCCAGTAGAAAATCCTCCTACAATGAGCAGTTCTTC; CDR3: CASRKSSYNEQFF
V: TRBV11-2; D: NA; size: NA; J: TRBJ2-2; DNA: TGTGCCAGCAGTACGGGAGAGGCCGGGGAGCTGTTTTTT; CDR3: CASSTGEAGELFF
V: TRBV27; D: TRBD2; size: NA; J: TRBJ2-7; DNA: TGTGCCAGCAGCTCACACGGACTAGCGGGAGGATCTCATCGGTACTTC; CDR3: CASSSHGLAGGSHRYF
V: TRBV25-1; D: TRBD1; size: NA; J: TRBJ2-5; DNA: TGTGCCAGCAGTGCAAACCCGGGACAGGGTGAGGAGACCCAGTACTTC; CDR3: CASSANPGQGEETQYF
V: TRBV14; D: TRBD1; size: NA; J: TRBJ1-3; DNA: TGTGCCAGCAGCCTACCGAGGGGGCTGGGAAACACCATATATTTT; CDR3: CASSLPRGLGNTIYF
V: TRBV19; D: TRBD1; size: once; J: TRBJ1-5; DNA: TGTGCCAGCACAACGGAGGGGGCTCGCCGGCAGCCCCAGCATTTT; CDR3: CASTTEGARRQPQHF
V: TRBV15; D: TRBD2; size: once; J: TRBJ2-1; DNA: TGTGCCACCAGCAGAGTTGCGGTCACTAGCGGGAGTAGCAATGAGCAGTTCTTC; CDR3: CATSRVAVTSGSSNEQFF
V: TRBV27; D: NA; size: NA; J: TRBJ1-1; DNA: TGTGCCAGCAGTTCCCGGACAAGCATGAACACTGAAGCTTTCTTT; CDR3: CASSSRTSMNTEAFF
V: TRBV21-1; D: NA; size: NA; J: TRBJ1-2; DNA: TGTGCCAGCAGCAAACGGGGCAGGGGGGATGGCTACACCTTC; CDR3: CASSKRGRGDGYTF
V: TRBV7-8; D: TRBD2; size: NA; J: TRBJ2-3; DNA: TGTGCCAGCAGCCGGGGGGAGGGCACAGATACGCAGTATTTT; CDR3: CASSRGEGTDTQYF
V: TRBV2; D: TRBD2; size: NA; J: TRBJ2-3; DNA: TGTGCCAGCAGTGAGACTAGCGGGAGAAATACGCAGTATTTT; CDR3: CASSETSGRNTQYF
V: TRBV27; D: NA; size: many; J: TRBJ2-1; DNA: TGTGCCACTGCCGGGGCTGGTGTGAATGAGCAGTTCTTC; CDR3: CATAGAGVNEQFF
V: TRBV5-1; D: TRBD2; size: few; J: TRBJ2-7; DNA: TGCGCCAGCGGACAAGGCGGACTAGCTTCCTACGAGCAGTACTTC; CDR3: CASGQGGLASYEQYF
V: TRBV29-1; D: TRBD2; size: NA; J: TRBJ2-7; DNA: TGCAGCGTCGGGACTAGCGCGGACGAGCAGTACTTC; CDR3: CSVGTSADEQYF
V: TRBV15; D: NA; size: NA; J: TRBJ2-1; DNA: TGTGCCACCAGCAGAGGTCCTCGCGGGCATTACAATGAGCAGTTCTTC; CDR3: CATSRGPRGHYNEQFF
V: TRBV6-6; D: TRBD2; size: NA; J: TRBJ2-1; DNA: TGTGCCAGCGGAAAGGGTGGGAAGCGGGAGGGCCAGCAGTTCTTC; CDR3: CASGKGGKREGQQFF
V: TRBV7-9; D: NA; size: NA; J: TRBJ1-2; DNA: TGTGCCAGCACGGAGAGGGGAGTCTATGGCTACACCTTC; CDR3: CASTERGVYGYTF
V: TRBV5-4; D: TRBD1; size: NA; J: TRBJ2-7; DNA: TGTGCCAGCAGCACAAGGACAGGGGCGTCCTACGAGCAGTACTTC; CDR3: CASSTRTGASYEQYF
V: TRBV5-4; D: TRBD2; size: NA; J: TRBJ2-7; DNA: TGTGCCAGCAGCGGACTAGGAAACTACGAGCAGTACTTC; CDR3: CASSGLGNYEQYF
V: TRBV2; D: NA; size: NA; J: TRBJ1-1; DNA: TGTGCCAGCAGTGTGTTGTCTGAAGCTTTCTTT; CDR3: CASSVLSEAFF
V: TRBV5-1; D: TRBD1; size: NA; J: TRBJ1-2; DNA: TGCGCCAGCAGCTTGACAGGGGGCGGCTACACCTTC; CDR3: CASSLTGGGYTF
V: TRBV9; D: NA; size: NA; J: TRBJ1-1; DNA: TGTGCCAGCAGCGTAGCTCGAGGCGGCACTGAAGCTTTCTTT; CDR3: CASSVARGGTEAFF
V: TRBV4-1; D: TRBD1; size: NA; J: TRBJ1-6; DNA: TGCGCCAGCAGCCAGCCGACAGGGGTGTTTGCACCCCTCCACTTT; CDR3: CASSQPTGVFAPLHF
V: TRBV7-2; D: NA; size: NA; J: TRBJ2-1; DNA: TGTGCCAGCAGCTTAAAAGCTAGCGTCCATGAGCAGTTCTTC; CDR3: CASSLKASVHEQFF
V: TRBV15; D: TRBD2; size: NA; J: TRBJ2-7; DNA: TGTGCCACCAGCAGAGATGGGGGGACTAGCGGGATCGAGCAGTACTTC; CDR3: CATSRDGGTSGIEQYF
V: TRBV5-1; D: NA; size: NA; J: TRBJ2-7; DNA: TGCGCCAGCAGCTTGAACACCTACGAGCAGTACTTC; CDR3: CASSLNTYEQYF
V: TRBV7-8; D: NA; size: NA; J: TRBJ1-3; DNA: TGTGCCAGCAGCTTAGAAGGAGGGCTTGGAAACACCATATATTTT; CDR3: CASSLEGGLGNTIYF
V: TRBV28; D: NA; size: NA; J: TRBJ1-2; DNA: TGTGCCAGCAGTTTAGCTGGGACACGCTATGGCTACACCTTC; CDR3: CASSLAGTRYGYTF
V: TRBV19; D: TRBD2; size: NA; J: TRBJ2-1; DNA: TGTGCCAGTAGTATGTGGGGGAGCGGGAGGAATTACAATGAGCAGTTCTTC; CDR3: CASSMWGSGRNYNEQFF
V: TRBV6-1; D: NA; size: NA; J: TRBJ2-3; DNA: TGTGCCAGCAGTGAAGTCAAGGAAAGGGGAGATACGCAGTATTTT; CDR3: CASSEVKERGDTQYF